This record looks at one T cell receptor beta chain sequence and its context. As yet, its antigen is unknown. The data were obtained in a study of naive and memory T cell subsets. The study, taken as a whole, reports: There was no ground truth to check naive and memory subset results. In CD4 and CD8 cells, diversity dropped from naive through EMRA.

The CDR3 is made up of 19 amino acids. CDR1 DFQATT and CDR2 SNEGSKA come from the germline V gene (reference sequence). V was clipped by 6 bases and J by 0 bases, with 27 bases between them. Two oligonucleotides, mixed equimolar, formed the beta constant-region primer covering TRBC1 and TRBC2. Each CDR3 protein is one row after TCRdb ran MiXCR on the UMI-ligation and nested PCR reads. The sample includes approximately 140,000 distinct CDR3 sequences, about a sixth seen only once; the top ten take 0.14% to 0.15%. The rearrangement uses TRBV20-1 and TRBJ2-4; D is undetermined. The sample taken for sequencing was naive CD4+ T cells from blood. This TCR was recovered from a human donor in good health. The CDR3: CSANNPNFLGIRAKNIQYF. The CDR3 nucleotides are TGCAGTGCCAACAACCCAAACTTCCTGGGGATACGAGCCAAAAACATTCAGTACTTC.